One and the same sample provided the 8 T cell receptor beta chains below, sequenced in a study of T-cell reconstitution after alpha-beta-depleted transplantation in children. Unique molecular identifiers were incorporated when the TCRbeta library was constructed. TCRdb called the PCR reads again in MiXCR, with one record for every CDR3 protein. Here the sample spans some 200,000 distinct CDR3 sequences, about 6.8% being singletons. The input for sequencing was PBMCs from the stem cell graft donor, taken from the stem cell graft. The source is a human donor who donated a stem cell graft to a child with Wiskott-Aldrich syndrome.

There are many counts of this clonotype. The CDR3 DNA reads TGTGCCACCAGCCGGGACGGTTATGGCTACACCTTC. Its protein is CATSRDGYGYTF. V is TRBV24-1 and J is TRBJ1-2, with D maybe TRBD1 (5 bases). The CDR3 length is 12 residues. V was trimmed by 7 bases and J by 5 bases, leaving 10 bases between them. The germline V gene encodes CDR1 KGHDR and CDR2 SFDVKD.

The table lists this clonotype with a few counts. The chain couples TRBV28 to TRBJ2-5, with D maybe TRBD2 (5 bases). The CDR3 runs to 14 residues. The V end lost 6 bases, the J end lost 4 bases, and 15 bases lay between the germline ends. Germline V gene sequence: CDR1 MDHEN, CDR2 SYDVKM. The CDR3, as DNA: TGTGCCAGCAGGTCCCCTCGGGGATCAGAGACCCAGTACTTC. It is translated as CASRSPRGSETQYF.

This clonotype was counted many times. V is TRBV29-1 and J is TRBJ1-4; D gene uncertain. V was pared by 3 bases and J by 0 bases, with 11 bases between. The CDR3 totals 15 residues. From germline, CDR1 is SQVTM and CDR2 ANQGSEA. The CDR3 region is CSVESVGATNEKLFF. The DNA of the CDR3 is TGCAGCGTTGAGAGCGTGGGTGCAACTAATGAAAAACTGTTTTTT.

The rearrangement links TRBV5-1 to TRBJ1-1, with D unresolved. Germline V lookup: CDR1 SGHRS, CDR2 YFSETQ. This CDR3 contains 14 residues. V shed 0 bases and J shed 1 base, with 7 bases lying between them. CDR3 sequence (DNA): TGCGCCAGCAGCTTGGTTGAGGGGAACACTGAAGCTTTCTTT. Translation gives CASSLVEGNTEAFF.

The chain has TRBV19 and TRBJ2-1, with TRBD1 identical over 8 bases. Germline loops: CDR1 LNHDA, CDR2 SQIVND (reference sequence). The J segment lost 7 bases and the V segment lost 1 base, leaving 9 bases of the junction unmatched. The CDR3 is made up of 16 amino acids. Here the CDR3 reads CASSIVWTGNGNEQFF. The DNA for the CDR3 is TGTGCCAGTAGTATAGTCTGGACAGGGAACGGGAATGAGCAGTTCTTC.

This clonotype was seen many times. The V call is TRBV6-5, the J call TRBJ1-2; 10 positions match TRBD1. This CDR3 contains 14 residues. V dropped 4 bases and J dropped 6; count of bases not matched to a gene: 5. Germline V gene sequence: CDR1 MNHEY, CDR2 SVGAGI. The chain's CDR3 is CASSSGQGRNGYTF. In DNA form, the CDR3 reads TGTGCCAGCAGTTCGGGACAGGGGCGGAATGGCTACACCTTC.

This clonotype was counted ten times or more. V gene TRBV6-5 combines with J gene TRBJ1-5, with 7 positions matching TRBD1. V trimming: 9 bases; J trimming: 3 bases; junction bases outside the gene matches: 11. The CDR3 runs to 15 residues. Germline CDR1 reads MNHEY; CDR2 reads SVGAGI. The CDR3 coding sequence is TGTGCCAGTTCCTGGACAGGCGGAACCAATCAGCCCCAGCATTTT. This codes for CASSWTGGTNQPQHF.

At least ten counts were recorded for this clonotype. The chain couples TRBV12-3 or TRBV12-4 to TRBJ2-7, with 9 bases aligning to TRBD2. With V trimmed by 4 bases and J by 5 bases, 6 bases remained unmatched. The CDR3 length is 14 residues. The CDR3 sequence: CASSSPSGTNEQYF. In DNA, the CDR3 is TGTGCCAGCAGTTCCCCTAGCGGGACCAACGAGCAGTACTTC.